These T cell receptor beta chains were read from a single sample in a study of control samples from healthy donors and cancer patients. Assay: immunoSEQ multiplex PCR; the TCRdb copy retains only in-frame clones and omits some. In the table there are about 150,000 clones, 94% of which are singletons. The material sequenced was blood. Every receptor here comes from a young woman in good health. Each CDR3 is given with its conserved first and last residue. The order of the fields is D gene, J gene, clone size, V gene, CDR3 DNA, CDR3 protein. D genes are given only for firm matches. Clone size is shown for a subset of rows, as once, few, many or a class of expanded clone.

>.|TRBJ1-1|.|TRBV4-2
TGTGCCAGCAGCCAAGATGTAAGGGGTTTTTCCACTGAAGCTTTCTTT
CASSQDVRGFSTEAFF
>.|TRBJ1-5|.|TRBV5-6
TGTGCCAGCAGCCTGACAGGCTACTCATCTCCCCAGCATTTT
CASSLTGYSSPQHF
>TRBD1|TRBJ2-1|once|TRBV29-1
TGCAGCGTTGAGCAAGGGACAGGGAATACCTACAATGAGCAGTTCTTC
CSVEQGTGNTYNEQFF
>.|TRBJ1-4|.|TRBV6-5
TGTGCCAGCAGTTACTCGATCGGTGGAAAACTGTTTTTT
CASSYSIGGKLFF
>.|TRBJ2-2|once|TRBV10-3
TGTGCCATCAGTGAGTCAGGCTCCGGGGAGCTGTTTTTT
CAISESGSGELFF
>TRBD1|TRBJ2-7|.|TRBV7-9
TGTGCCAGCAGCCAACAACAGGGGGCGGGAGAGCAGTACTTC
CASSQQQGAGEQYF
>.|TRBJ1-6|.|TRBV11-3
TGTGCCAGCAGCGCCGGTAATTCACCCCTCCACTTT
CASSAGNSPLHF
>.|TRBJ2-1|.|TRBV7-2
TGTGCCAGCAGCTTAGAAGGCAATGAGCAGTTCTTC
CASSLEGNEQFF
>.|TRBJ1-6|once|TRBV19
TGTGCCAGTAGGGGCAGGGGCGCCTTGAATTCACCCCTCCACTTT
CASRGRGALNSPLHF
>.|TRBJ1-2|.|TRBV2
TGTGCCAGCAGTGAACGGGTCTATGGCTACACCTTC
CASSERVYGYTF
>TRBD1|TRBJ1-6|.|TRBV3-1/TRBV3-2
TGTGCCAGCAGCCAACGGACAGGGATTTATTCACCCCTCCACTTT
CASSQRTGIYSPLHF
>.|TRBJ1-4|.|TRBV11-2
TGTGCCAGCAGCCCCCAGTTTGCAACTAATGAAAAACTGTTTTTT
CASSPQFATNEKLFF
>.|TRBJ1-5|.|TRBV15
TGTGCCACCAGGGACACTTCCTATCAGCCCCAGCATTTT
CATRDTSYQPQHF